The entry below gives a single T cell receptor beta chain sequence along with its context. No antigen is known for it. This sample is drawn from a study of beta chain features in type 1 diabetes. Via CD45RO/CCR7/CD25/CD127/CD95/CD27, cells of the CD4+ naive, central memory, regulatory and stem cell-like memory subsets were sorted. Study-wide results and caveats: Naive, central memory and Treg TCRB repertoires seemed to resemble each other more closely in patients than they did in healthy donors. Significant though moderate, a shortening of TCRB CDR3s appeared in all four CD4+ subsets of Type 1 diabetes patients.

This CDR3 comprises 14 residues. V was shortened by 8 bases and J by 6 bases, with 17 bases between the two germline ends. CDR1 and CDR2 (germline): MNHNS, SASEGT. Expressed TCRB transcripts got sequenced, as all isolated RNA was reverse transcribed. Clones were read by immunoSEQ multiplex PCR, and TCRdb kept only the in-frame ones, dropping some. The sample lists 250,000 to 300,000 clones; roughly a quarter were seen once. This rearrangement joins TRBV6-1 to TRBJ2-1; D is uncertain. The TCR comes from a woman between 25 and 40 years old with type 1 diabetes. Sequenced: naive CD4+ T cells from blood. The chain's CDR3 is CASFIARISNEQFF. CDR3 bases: TGTGCCAGCTTTATAGCCCGAATCTCCAATGAGCAGTTCTTC.